This T cell receptor (beta chain) was captured in a study of blood T cell repertoires in COVID-19. Study information: Sample material is recorded as cDNA or gDNA derived from T cells, B-cell-depleted T cells, or PBMCs.

Measured with immunoSEQ multiplex PCR; TCRdb has only the in-frame clones, and not every one. The repertoire includes about 210,000 clones, about 90% of them detected once, and over 7% sits in the top ten. Germline V gene data show CDR1 as SGHAT and CDR2 as FQNNGV. This CDR3 contains 11 residues. V lost 4 bases to trimming and J lost 6 bases, with 6 bases between them. The chain recombines TRBV11-2 with TRBJ1-1; TRBD1 is a possible D gene (5 bases). The TCR was taken from a woman between 18 and 29 years old who had recovered from COVID-19. Sequenced input: PBMCs or T cells enriched from blood (not recorded which). The CDR3 region is CASSSGPEAFF. As DNA, the CDR3 is TGTGCCAGCAGCTCAGGGCCTGAAGCTTTCTTT.